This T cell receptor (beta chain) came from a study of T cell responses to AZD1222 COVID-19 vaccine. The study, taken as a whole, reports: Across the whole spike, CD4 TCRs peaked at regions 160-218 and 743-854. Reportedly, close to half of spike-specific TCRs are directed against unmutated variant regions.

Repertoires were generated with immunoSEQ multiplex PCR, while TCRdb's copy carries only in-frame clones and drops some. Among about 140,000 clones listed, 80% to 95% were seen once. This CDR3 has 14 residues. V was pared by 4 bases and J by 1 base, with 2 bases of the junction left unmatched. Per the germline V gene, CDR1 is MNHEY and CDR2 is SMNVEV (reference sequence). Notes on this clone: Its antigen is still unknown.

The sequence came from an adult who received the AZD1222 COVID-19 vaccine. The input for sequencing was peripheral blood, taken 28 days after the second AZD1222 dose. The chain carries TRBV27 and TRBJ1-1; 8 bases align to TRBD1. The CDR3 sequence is CASSSDRGNTEAFF. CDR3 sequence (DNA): TGTGCCAGCAGTTCCGACAGGGGGAACACTGAAGCTTTCTTT.